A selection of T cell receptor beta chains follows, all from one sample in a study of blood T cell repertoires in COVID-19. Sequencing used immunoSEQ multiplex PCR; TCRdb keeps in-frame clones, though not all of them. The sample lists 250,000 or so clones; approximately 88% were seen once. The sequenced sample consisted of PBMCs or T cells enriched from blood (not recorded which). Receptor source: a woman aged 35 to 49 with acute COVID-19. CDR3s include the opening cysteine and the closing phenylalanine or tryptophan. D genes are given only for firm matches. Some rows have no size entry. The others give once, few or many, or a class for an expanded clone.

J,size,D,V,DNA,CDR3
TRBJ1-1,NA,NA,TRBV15,TGTGCCACCAGCAGACACTTATCGGGTACTGAAGCTTTCTTT,CATSRHLSGTEAFF
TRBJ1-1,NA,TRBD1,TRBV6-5,TGTGCCAGCAGTTGGGGACAGGGGCTTATGAACACTGAAGCTTTCTTT,CASSWGQGLMNTEAFF
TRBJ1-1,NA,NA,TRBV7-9,TGTGCCAGCAGCGATAACGTGGGGCGCTTGAACACTGAAGCTTTCTTT,CASSDNVGRLNTEAFF
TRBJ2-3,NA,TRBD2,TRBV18,TGTGCCAGCTCACCTGTAACTAGCGGGGGGGCCATGCGGATAGATACGCAGTATTTT,CASSPVTSGGAMRIDTQYF
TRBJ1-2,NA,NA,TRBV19,TGTGGGTCGGGGGATGGCTACACCTTC,CGSGDGYTF
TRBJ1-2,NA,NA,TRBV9,TGTGCCAGCAGCTTTGAAGTTGATGGCAGTAACTATGGCTACACCTTC,CASSFEVDGSNYGYTF
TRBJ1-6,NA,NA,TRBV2,TGTGCCAGCAGTCAACAGGGTAGCCTCAATGGGCCCCCCCTCCACTTT,CASSQQGSLNGPPLHF
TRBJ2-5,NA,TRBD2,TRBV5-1,TGCGCCAGCAGCTTAGCGGGAAAAGAGACCCAGTACTTC,CASSLAGKETQYF
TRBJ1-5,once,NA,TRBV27,TGTGCCAGCAGTTTAGGGGGCAGCAATCAGCCCCAGCATTTT,CASSLGGSNQPQHF
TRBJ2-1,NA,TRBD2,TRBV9,TGTGCCAGCAGCACCCGGACTAGCGGGGGGGCGGTGCAGTTCTTC,CASSTRTSGGAVQFF
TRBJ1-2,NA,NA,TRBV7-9,TGTGCCAGCAGCTCCCACGACAGGCAAGCTAACTATGGCTACACCTTC,CASSSHDRQANYGYTF
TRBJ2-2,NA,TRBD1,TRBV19,TGTGCCAGTAGTATAAGGGGGCGAGGCACCGGGGAGCTGTTTTTT,CASSIRGRGTGELFF
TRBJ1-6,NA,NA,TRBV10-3,TGTGCCATCAGTGGTGGTGGACAGACTTCACCCCTCCACTTT,CAISGGGQTSPLHF
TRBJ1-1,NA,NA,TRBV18,TGTGCCAGCTCCCTCGGGCAGGGTTTTGAAGCTTTCTTT,CASSLGQGFEAFF
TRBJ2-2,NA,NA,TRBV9,TGTGCCAGCAGCTACCGGGGGAACACCGGGGAGCTGTTTTTT,CASSYRGNTGELFF
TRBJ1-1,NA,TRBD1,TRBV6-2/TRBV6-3,TGTGCCAGCAGTACCTACAGGGGAGGGAACACTGAAGCTTTCTTT,CASSTYRGGNTEAFF
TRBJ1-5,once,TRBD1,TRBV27,TGTGCCTCAAGGCCCAGACAGGGACGAGATCAGCCCCAGCATTTT,CASRPRQGRDQPQHF
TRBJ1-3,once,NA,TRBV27,TGTGCCAGCAGGGGGGCAACAAACACCATATATTTT,CASRGATNTIYF
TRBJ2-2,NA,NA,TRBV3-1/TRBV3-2,TGTGCCAGCAGGAAAACGGGGACCGGGGAGCTGTTTTTT,CASRKTGTGELFF
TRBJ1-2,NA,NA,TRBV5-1,TGCGCCAGCAGCCCGGGTTTTGCTGGCTACACCTTC,CASSPGFAGYTF